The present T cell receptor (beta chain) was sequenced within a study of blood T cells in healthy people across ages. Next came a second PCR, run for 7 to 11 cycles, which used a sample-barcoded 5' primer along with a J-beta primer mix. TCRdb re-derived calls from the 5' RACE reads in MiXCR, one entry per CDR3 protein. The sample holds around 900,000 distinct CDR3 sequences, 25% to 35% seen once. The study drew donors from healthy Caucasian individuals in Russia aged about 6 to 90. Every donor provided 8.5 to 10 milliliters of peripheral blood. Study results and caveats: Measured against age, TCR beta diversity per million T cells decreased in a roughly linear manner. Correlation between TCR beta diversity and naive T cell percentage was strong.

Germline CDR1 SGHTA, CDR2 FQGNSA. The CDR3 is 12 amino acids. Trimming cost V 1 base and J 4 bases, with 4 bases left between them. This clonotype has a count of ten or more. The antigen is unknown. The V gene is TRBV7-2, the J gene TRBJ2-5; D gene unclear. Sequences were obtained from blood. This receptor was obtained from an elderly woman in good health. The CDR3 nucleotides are TGTGCCAGCAGCTTAGAGGTAGAGACCCAGTACTTC. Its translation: CASSLEVETQYF.